These 14 T cell receptor beta chains were sequenced from one sample in a study of OX40 agonist ivuxolimab in advanced cancers. Library preparation used the immunoSEQ multiplex PCR assay. TCRdb limited this immuneACCESS table to in-frame rearrangements with V and J called. A share of clones is missing; checked studies link under half to unresolved V genes, and the rest is unexplained. The sample table shows 20,000 to 30,000 clones, and around 83% are seen once. The top ten clonotypes cover about a third of the sample. This specimen was CD4+ or CD8+ T cells sorted from blood, taken in a trial of the OX40 agonist ivuxolimab. The receptors stem from an adult with an advanced solid tumor such as melanoma, head and neck, liver or kidney cancer.

This chain joins TRBV11-1 and TRBJ2-7; 9 bases match TRBD2. Germline assignment: CDR1 SGHAT and CDR2 FQDESV (reference sequence). The CDR3 contains 15 residues. After removal of 5 bases from V and 4 bases from J, the junction contained 9 bases not matched to a gene. CDR3 bases: TGTGCCAGCAGCCCATTTAGCGGGAGCGGTTACGAGCAGTACTTC. Protein product: CASSPFSGSGYEQYF.

The CDR3 DNA reads as TGTGCCAGCAGCCTTCTCGGGACAGCTGGAAACACCATATATTTT. Amino acids: CASSLLGTAGNTIYF. The chain employs TRBV9 and TRBJ1-3; 7 nucleotides agree with TRBD1. J was trimmed by 2 bases and V by 4 bases; bases with no gene match: 6. CDR1 is SGDLS and CDR2 is YYNGEE in the germline V gene. This CDR3 is 15 amino acids long.

The chain carries TRBV19 and TRBJ2-7; no clear D gene. The germline V and J ends were trimmed by 3 bases and 4 bases, with 10 bases remaining between them. The CDR3 extends over 13 amino acids. The germline V gene encodes CDR1 LNHDA and CDR2 SQIVND (reference sequence). Here the CDR3 DNA reads TGTGCCAGTAGTATGGCCCTCGGGTACGAGCAGTACTTC. Encoded protein: CASSMALGYEQYF. Variable domain in full (rest from reference TRBV19 and TRBJ2-7): DGGITQSPKYLFRKEGQNVTLSCEQNLNHDAMYWYRQDPGQGLRLIYYSQIVNDFQKGDIAEGYSVSREKKESFPLTVTSAQKNPTAFYLCASSMALGYEQYFGPGTRLTVT.

This clone appeared a single time. V and J are TRBV28 and TRBJ2-1; TRBD2 is a possible D gene (6 bases). V was shortened by 2 bases and J by 0 bases, with 14 bases between the two germline ends. CDR3 length: 17 amino acids. CDR1 is MDHEN and CDR2 is SYDVKM in the germline V gene. The CDR3: CASSLNLAVYSYNEQFF. The CDR3 region has the DNA TGTGCCAGCAGTTTAAATTTAGCGGTTTACTCCTACAATGAGCAGTTCTTC.

Written as DNA, the CDR3 is TGTGCCAGCAGCGACCACAGGGGCGGGGAGCTGTTTTTT. Translation: CASSDHRGGELFF. The V call is TRBV7-8, the J call TRBJ2-2; 7 nucleotides agree with TRBD1. Germline lookup yields CDR1 SGHVS and CDR2 FQNEAQ. V gave up 5 bases and J gave up 7 bases; unmatched junction bases: 4. CDR3 length: 13 residues. The full variable domain, in which reference TRBV7-8 and TRBJ2-2 provide the parts outside the CDR3, is GAGVSQSPRYKVAKRGQDVALRCDPISGHVSLFWYQQALGQGPEFLTYFQNEAQLDKSGLPSDRFFAERPEGSVSTLKIQRTQQEDSAVYLCASSDHRGGELFFGEGSRLTVL.

V and J are TRBV5-1 and TRBJ1-4; 9 bases agree with TRBD1. Germline V lookup: CDR1 SGHRS, CDR2 YFSETQ. Unmatched junction bases numbered 9, after V lost 4 bases and J lost 11 bases. This CDR3 spans 14 amino acids. The CDR3 reads CASSPWTGADKLFF. The CDR3 region has the DNA TGCGCCAGCAGCCCCTGGACAGGGGCGGATAAACTGTTTTTT.

V gene TRBV5-6 combines with J gene TRBJ2-1; D is unresolved. V gave up 0 bases and J gave up 9 bases, with 7 bases separating them. Germline-derived CDR1 and CDR2 are SGHDT and YYEEEE. CDR3 length: 12 amino acids. The CDR3 loop is CASSLESSEQFF. CDR3 DNA: TGTGCCAGCAGCTTGGAGAGCAGTGAGCAGTTCTTC.

The gene calls are TRBV2 and TRBJ2-1; no clear D gene. V was cut by 5 bases and J by 2 bases, with 16 bases left in between. The length of the CDR3 is 16 residues. Per the germline V gene, CDR1 is SNHLY and CDR2 is FYNNEI. CDR3 in amino acids: CASSKSGLTPYNEQFF. DNA for the CDR3: TGTGCCAGCAGTAAAAGTGGCCTAACGCCCTACAATGAGCAGTTCTTC.

The chain carries TRBV7-9 and TRBJ1-6, with D possibly being TRBD1 (5 bases). The germline gives CDR1 SEHNR, CDR2 FQNEAQ (reference sequence). The V end was cut by 5 bases, the J end by 10 bases, with 18 bases between. The CDR3 is 15 amino acids. The CDR3 here is CASSQLEGKGSPLHF. The CDR3 DNA follows: TGTGCCAGCAGCCAGCTCGAAGGGAAGGGGTCACCCCTCCACTTT.

The chain is built from TRBV6-5 and TRBJ1-1, with D unclear. The germline V gene has CDR1 MNHEY and CDR2 SVGAGI. The CDR3 is 13 amino acids. V lost 5 bases and J lost 0, with 7 bases in between. As DNA, the CDR3 is TGTGCCAGCAGTAAAAGCATGAACACTGAAGCTTTCTTT. Translating it yields CASSKSMNTEAFF.

The count of this clone is one. The chain couples TRBV4-1 to TRBJ1-2; D is uncertain. The CDR3 is made up of 16 amino acids. Trimming left V 1 base short and J 4 bases short, with 16 bases between. The germline CDR1 and CDR2 sequences are MGHRA and YSYEKL. Here the CDR3 reads CASSQVSTSAFYGYTF. The CDR3, as DNA: TGCGCCAGCAGCCAAGTTTCCACATCCGCCTTCTATGGCTACACCTTC.

The chain is built from TRBV5-1 and TRBJ2-1, with D unresolved. The CDR3 extends over 12 amino acids. The V end lost 2 bases, the J end lost 11 bases, and 11 bases lay between the germline ends. Germline V lookup: CDR1 SGHRS, CDR2 YFSETQ. CDR3 loop: CASSFGPGQQFF. The CDR3 bases are TGCGCCAGCAGCTTTGGACCCGGCCAGCAGTTCTTC.

V gene TRBV7-9 combines with J gene TRBJ2-5, with 8 bases matching TRBD1. The J call may be wrong; the DNA end is better matched by TRBJ2-7. Germline V lookup: CDR1 SEHNR, CDR2 FQNEAQ (reference sequence). The CDR3 contains 14 residues. The CDR3 DNA reads TGTGCCAGCAGCTCGACAGGGGTGGTTTACGAGCAGTACTTC. It encodes CASSSTGVVYEQYF.

The V and J genes are TRBV9 and TRBJ2-7; 10 positions match TRBD2. CDR1 is SGDLS and CDR2 is YYNGEE in the germline V gene. The V segment lost 0 bases and the J segment 3 bases; nucleotides outside the gene matches: 0. This CDR3 is built from 14 residues. DNA of the CDR3: TGTGCCAGCAGCGTAGGGACTAGCGGCTACGAGCAGTACTTC. Its translation: CASSVGTSGYEQYF.